This TCR beta chain was sequenced during a study of blood T cell repertoires in COVID-19. Study in general: From T cells, B-cell-depleted T cells, or PBMCs came the material, which was cDNA or gDNA.

This clone was seen a few times. Distinct nucleotide sequences in the sample also encode this CDR3. V was shortened by 3 bases and J by 2 bases, with 11 bases between the two germline ends. This CDR3 has 15 residues. Germline V gene sequence: CDR1 LGHDT, CDR2 YNNKEL (reference sequence). Sequencing was performed with immunoSEQ multiplex PCR; in TCRdb, only in-frame clones are kept and a portion is missing. This table has about 300,000 clones, approximately 90% appearing once. This clonotype originated in a woman aged 50 to 60 with COVID-19, enrolled during active disease. The sample was peripheral blood. The gene calls are TRBV3-1 (or the pseudogene TRBV3-2) and TRBJ1-5, with a tentative D call TRBD1 (5 bases). Here the CDR3 reads CASSQGTGGNQPQHF. DNA of the CDR3: TGTGCCAGCAGCCAGGGCACAGGCGGCAATCAGCCCCAGCATTTT.